This T cell receptor (delta chain) came from a study of delta chain sequences of gamma delta T cells listed by TCRdb under 2017. The library was produced with 5' RACE. Sequencing instrument: Illumina MiSeq. TCRdb called clones afresh from the public reads with CATT; identical DNA rows were later merged. The sample has 2,000 to 2,500 delta-chain clones on record, 28% of them singletons. The ten largest clones capture 17% of the sample. The CDR3 contains 17 residues, cysteine and phenylalanine counted. Only the CDR3 region is kept as DNA, spanning 51 bases read in frame from base 1. The germline V and J ends show losses of 4 bases and 0 bases respectively, and no gene match explains 12 bases of the junction. According to the germline V gene, CDR1 reads GEAIGNYY and CDR2 reads EKD. As regards this clone: What antigen it recognizes has not been identified. No much larger clone is present one base from it, and per-base qualities are unavailable.

This TCR came from a human donor in good health. The V and J segments used are TRDV2 and TRDJ1; a stretch of 8 junction bases matches TRDD3. Material for sequencing was either unsorted cells or a sorted T cell fraction (not recorded which). The CDR3 protein: CACDPLGDHLYTDKLIF. The bases read TGTGCCTGTGATCCCCTGGGGGACCACCTTTACACCGATAAACTCATCTTT.